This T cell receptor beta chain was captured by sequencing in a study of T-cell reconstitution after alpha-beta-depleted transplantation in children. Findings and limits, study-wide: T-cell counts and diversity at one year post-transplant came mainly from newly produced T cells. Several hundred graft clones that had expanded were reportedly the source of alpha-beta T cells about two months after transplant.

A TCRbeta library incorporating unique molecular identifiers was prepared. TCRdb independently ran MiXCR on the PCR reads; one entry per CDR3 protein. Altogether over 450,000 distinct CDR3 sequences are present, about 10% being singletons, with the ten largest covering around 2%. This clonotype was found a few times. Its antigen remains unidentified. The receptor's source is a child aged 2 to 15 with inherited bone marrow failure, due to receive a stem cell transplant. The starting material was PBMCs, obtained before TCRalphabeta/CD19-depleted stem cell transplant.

CDR3 region: CASSLDALRSTGELFF. The CDR3 region has the DNA TGTGCCAGCAGCTTGGACGCTCTTCGTTCTACCGGGGAGCTGTTTTTT. The chain links TRBV5-4 to TRBJ2-2; D gene ambiguous. There are 16 residues in the CDR3. In germline, CDR1 is SGHNT, CDR2 YYREEE (reference sequence). The V end lost 0 bases, the J end lost 5 bases, and 14 bases lay between the germline ends. The full variable domain, completed using reference TRBV5-4 and TRBJ2-2, is ETGVTQSPTHLIKTRGQQVTLRCSSQSGHNTVSWYQQALGQGPQFIFQYYREEENGRGNFPPRFSGLQFPNYSSELNVNALELDDSALYLCASSLDALRSTGELFFGEGSRLTVL.